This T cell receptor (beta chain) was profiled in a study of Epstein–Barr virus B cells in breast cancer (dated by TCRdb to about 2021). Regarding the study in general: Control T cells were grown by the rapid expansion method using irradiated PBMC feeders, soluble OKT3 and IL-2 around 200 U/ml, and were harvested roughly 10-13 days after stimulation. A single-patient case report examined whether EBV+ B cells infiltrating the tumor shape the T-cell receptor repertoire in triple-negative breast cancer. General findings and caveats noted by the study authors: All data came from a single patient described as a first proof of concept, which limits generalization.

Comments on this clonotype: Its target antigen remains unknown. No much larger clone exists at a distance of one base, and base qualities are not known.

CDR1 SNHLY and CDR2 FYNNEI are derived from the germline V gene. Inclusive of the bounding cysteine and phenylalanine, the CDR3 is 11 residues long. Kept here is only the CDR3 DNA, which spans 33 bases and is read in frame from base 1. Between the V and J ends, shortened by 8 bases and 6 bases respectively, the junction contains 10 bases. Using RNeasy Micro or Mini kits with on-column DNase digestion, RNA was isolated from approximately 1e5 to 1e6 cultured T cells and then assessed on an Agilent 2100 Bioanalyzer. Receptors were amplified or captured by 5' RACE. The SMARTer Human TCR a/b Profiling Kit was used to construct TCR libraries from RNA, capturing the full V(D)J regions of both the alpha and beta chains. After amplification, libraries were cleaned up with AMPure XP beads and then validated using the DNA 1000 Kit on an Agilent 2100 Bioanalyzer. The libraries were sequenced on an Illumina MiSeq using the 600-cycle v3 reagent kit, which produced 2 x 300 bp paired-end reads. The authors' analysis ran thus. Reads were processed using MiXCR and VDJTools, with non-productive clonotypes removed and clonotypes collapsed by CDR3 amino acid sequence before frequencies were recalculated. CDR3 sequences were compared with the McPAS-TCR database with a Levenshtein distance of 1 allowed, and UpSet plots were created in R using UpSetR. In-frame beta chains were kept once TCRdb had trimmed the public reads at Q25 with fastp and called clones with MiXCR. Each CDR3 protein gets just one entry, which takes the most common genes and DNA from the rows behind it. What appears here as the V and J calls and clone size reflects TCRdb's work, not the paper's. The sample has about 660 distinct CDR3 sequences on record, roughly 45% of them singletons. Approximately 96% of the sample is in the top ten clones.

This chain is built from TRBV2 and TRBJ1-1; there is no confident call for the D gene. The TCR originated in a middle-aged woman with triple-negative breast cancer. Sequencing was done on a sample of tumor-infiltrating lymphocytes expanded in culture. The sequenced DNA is TGTGCCAGCCGGTCAGCGGCTGAAGCTTTCTTT. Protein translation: CASRSAAEAFF.